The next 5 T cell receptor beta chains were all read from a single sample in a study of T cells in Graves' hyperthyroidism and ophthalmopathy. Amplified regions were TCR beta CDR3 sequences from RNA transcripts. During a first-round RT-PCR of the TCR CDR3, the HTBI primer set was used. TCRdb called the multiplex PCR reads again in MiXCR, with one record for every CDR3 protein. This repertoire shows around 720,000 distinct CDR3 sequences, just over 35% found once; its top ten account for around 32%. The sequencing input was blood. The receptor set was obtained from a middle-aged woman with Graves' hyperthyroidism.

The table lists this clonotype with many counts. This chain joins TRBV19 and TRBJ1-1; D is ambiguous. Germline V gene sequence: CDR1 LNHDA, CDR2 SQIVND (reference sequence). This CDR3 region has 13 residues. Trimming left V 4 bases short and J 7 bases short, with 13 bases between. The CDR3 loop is CASSTSTAGEAFF. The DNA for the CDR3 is TGTGCCAGTAGTACCTCGACGGCAGGTGAAGCTTTCTTT. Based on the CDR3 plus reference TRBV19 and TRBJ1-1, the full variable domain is DGGITQSPKYLFRKEGQNVTLSCEQNLNHDAMYWYRQDPGQGLRLIYYSQIVNDFQKGDIAEGYSVSREKKESFPLTVTSAQKNPTAFYLCASSTSTAGEAFFGQGTRLTVV.

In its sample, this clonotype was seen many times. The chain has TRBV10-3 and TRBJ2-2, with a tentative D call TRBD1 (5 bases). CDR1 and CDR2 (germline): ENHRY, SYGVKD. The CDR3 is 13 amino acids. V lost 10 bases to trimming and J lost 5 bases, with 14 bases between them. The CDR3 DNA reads TGTGCCAGCCGATTTTCAGGGACCGGGGAGCTGTTTTTT. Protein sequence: CASRFSGTGELFF.

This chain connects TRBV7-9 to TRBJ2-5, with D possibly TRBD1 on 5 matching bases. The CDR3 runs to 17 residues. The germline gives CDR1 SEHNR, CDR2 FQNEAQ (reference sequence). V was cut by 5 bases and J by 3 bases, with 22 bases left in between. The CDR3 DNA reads TGTGCCAGCAGCCGACGACAGCGAGAACCGAGGAAAGAGACCCAGTACTTC. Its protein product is CASSRRQREPRKETQYF.

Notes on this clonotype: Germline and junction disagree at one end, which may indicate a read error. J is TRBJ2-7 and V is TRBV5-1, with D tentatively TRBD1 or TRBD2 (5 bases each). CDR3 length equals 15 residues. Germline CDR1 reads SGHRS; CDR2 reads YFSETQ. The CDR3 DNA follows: TGTGCCAGCAGCTTCCTCCAGACCGTCGGGGCCGAGCAGTACTTC. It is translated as CASSFLQTVGAEQYF. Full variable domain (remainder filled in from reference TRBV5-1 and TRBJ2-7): KAGVTQTPRYLIKTRGQQVTLSCSPISGHRSVSWYQQTPGQGLQFLFEYFSETQRNKGNFPGRFSGRQFSNSRSEMNVSTLELGDSALYLCASSFLQTVGAEQYFGPGTRLTVT.

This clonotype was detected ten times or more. CDR3 loop: CSTPGQDSVGGQPQHF. CDR3 bases: TGCAGCACTCCGGGCCAAGATTCCGTCGGGGGTCAGCCCCAGCATTTT. The V call is TRBV29-1, the J call TRBJ1-5, with a weak D call TRBD1 (5 bases). The germline V gene has CDR1 SQVTM and CDR2 ANQGSEA. The CDR3 is 16 amino acids. The germline V and J ends were trimmed by 8 bases and 6 bases, with 26 bases remaining between them. The full variable domain, its missing parts supplied by reference TRBV29-1 and TRBJ1-5, is SAVISQKPSRDICQRGTSLTIQCQVDSQVTMMFWYRQQPGQSLTLIATANQGSEATYESGFVIDKFPISRPNLTFSTLTVSNMSPEDSSIYLCSTPGQDSVGGQPQHFGDGTRLSIL.